One sample yielded the 13 T cell receptor beta chains listed below, sequenced in a study of blood T cell repertoires in COVID-19. The data were produced by immunoSEQ multiplex PCR, yet TCRdb's version contains in-frame clones alone and is incomplete. The sample includes a few hundred thousand clones, 85% to 90% of them seen just once. Material: PBMCs or T cells enriched from blood (not recorded which). The source of these receptors is a woman aged 45-65 years who had recovered from COVID-19.

This chain uses TRBV7-9 with TRBJ1-2; no firm D call. The CDR3 sequence is 16 residues long. V shed 1 base and J shed 11 bases, with 23 bases lying between them. Germline V gives CDR1 SEHNR, CDR2 FQNEAQ (reference sequence). CDR3 nucleotides: TGTGCCAGCAGCTTAGGTGGCGGTGGCGACCCAAAGCTGTACACCTTC. It is translated as CASSLGGGGDPKLYTF.

This clone has just a few counts. The V gene is TRBV18, the J gene TRBJ1-5; 9 bases fit TRBD1. The V gene's germline CDR1 is KGHSH and CDR2 LQKENI. The length of the CDR3 is 13 residues. J was trimmed by 6 bases and V by 6 bases; bases with no gene match: 3. CDR3 sequence: CASSLGQGQPQHF. Here the CDR3 DNA reads TGTGCCAGCTCCCTGGGACAGGGTCAGCCCCAGCATTTT.

The chain combines TRBV7-3 with TRBJ2-3; 11 bases match TRBD2. Trimming cost V 2 bases and J 8 bases; bases outside gene matches: 9. CDR3 length equals 16 residues. The germline CDR1 and CDR2 sequences are SGHTA and FQGTGA. In DNA, the CDR3 is TGTGCCAGCAGCTTAGATTCTAGCGGGGGGCCAGGTACGCAGTATTTT. This gives the protein CASSLDSSGGPGTQYF.

This chain links TRBV4-2 with TRBJ2-7; 12 nucleotides match TRBD2. Germline trimming cut 1 base from V and 9 bases from J; bases unmatched to any gene: 4. The CDR3 length is 14 residues. CDR1 LGHNA and CDR2 YNFKEQ come from the germline V gene. The CDR3 spells CASSQGASGGAQYF. The CDR3 bases are TGTGCCAGCAGCCAAGGGGCTAGCGGGGGGGCGCAGTACTTC.

As DNA, the CDR3 is TGTGCCAGCAGTTCCCCGGGTGTGAACACTGAAGCTTTCTTT. It encodes CASSSPGVNTEAFF. The rearrangement links TRBV2 to TRBJ1-1; D gene uncertain. Germline lookup yields CDR1 SNHLY and CDR2 FYNNEI. This CDR3 comprises 14 residues. Trimming stripped 5 bases from V and 0 bases from J, with 10 bases between.

The genes are TRBV4-3 and TRBJ1-2, with a possible D match to TRBD1 (5 bases). Germline assignment: CDR1 LGHNA and CDR2 YSLEER. Trimming removed 0 bases from V and 8 bases from J, with 13 bases in between. The CDR3 is made up of 14 amino acids. CDR3 DNA sequence: TGCGCCAGCAGCCAAGATTGGGGGGGATTGGGCTACACCTTC. Translated: CASSQDWGGLGYTF.

This clone appeared a single time. J is TRBJ1-5 and V is TRBV30; the D is unclear. This CDR3 is built from 13 residues. Per the germline V gene, CDR1 is GTSNPN and CDR2 is SVGIG (reference sequence). V was cut by 2 bases and J by 4 bases, with 9 bases left in between. The DNA of the CDR3 is TGTGCCTGGAGTTCGCAGACAAATCAGCCCCAGCATTTT. It specifies CAWSSQTNQPQHF.

CDR3 in amino acids: CSASVTETYEQYF. Written as DNA, the CDR3 is TGCAGTGCTAGTGTTACTGAGACCTACGAGCAGTACTTC. V gene TRBV20-1 combines with J gene TRBJ2-7; D not resolved. V lost 3 bases, J lost 2 bases, and 11 bases lay in between. The germline V gene encodes CDR1 DFQATT and CDR2 SNEGSKA (reference sequence). The CDR3 covers 13 residues.

The sample holds a few counts of this clone. V and J are TRBV19 and TRBJ2-2; TRBD2 matches 14 bases. The CDR3 consists of 18 residues. Losses at the gene ends were 1 base for V and 3 bases for J; bases not matched to a gene: 4. Germline CDR1 and CDR2: LNHDA and SQIVND (reference sequence). This CDR3 is CASSIGLAGGRDTGELFF. In nucleotides, the CDR3 is TGTGCCAGTAGTATAGGACTAGCGGGGGGGCGAGACACCGGGGAGCTGTTTTTT.

The gene calls are TRBV5-1 and TRBJ2-3, with D possibly matching TRBD1 (5 bases). The V and J ends lost 5 bases and 0 bases respectively, with 13 bases between them. The CDR3 spans 15 residues. The germline V gene has CDR1 SGHRS and CDR2 YFSETQ. The CDR3 DNA reads as TGCGCCAGCAGTTCCGACAGCCCTAGCACAGATACGCAGTATTTT. Translation: CASSSDSPSTDTQYF.

The chain combines TRBV9 with TRBJ2-1; 10 bases agree with TRBD2. The ends lost 3 bases at V and 6 bases at J; junction bases unmatched: 3. CDR1 SGDLS and CDR2 YYNGEE come from the germline V gene. The CDR3 is 14 amino acids. The CDR3: CASSAGLAVNEQFF. The DNA of the CDR3 is TGTGCCAGCAGCGCTGGACTAGCGGTCAATGAGCAGTTCTTC.

The chain carries TRBV24-1 and TRBJ1-2; maybe TRBD1 (6 bases). Germline CDR1 reads KGHDR; CDR2 reads SFDVKD. This CDR3 spans 14 amino acids. V dropped 5 bases and J dropped 6 bases, with 15 bases sitting between them. The CDR3 DNA sequence: TGTGCCACCAGTGGTAACAGGGCCAGTGATGGCTACACCTTC. This gives the protein CATSGNRASDGYTF.

The rearrangement joins TRBV4-3 to TRBJ2-1; 9 bases are shared with TRBD2. The germline V gene encodes CDR1 LGHNA and CDR2 YSLEER. CDR3 size: 16 residues. V shed 4 bases, J shed 6 bases, and the junction held 10 bases outside the gene matches. The CDR3 spells CASSPSRASGVNEQFF. CDR3 nucleotides: TGCGCCAGCAGCCCCAGTCGGGCTAGCGGGGTCAATGAGCAGTTCTTC.